This TCR beta chain was identified during a study of identical twins. The CDR3 is 13 residues long. The V and J ends lost 1 base and 6 bases respectively, with 6 bases between them. Germline V CDR1 and CDR2: LGHDT, YNNKEL (reference sequence). MiXCR, applied by TCRdb to the 5' RACE reads, yields one record per CDR3 protein. The table includes about 200,000 distinct CDR3 sequences, roughly a tenth detected once. The sequenced sample consisted of memory T cells sorted from blood. V usage is TRBV3-1 and J usage is TRBJ1-4; no clear D. The TCR comes from a man aged 45-65 years in good health. CDR3 in amino acids: CASSQGPHEKLFF. CDR3 sequence (DNA): TGTGCCAGCAGCCAAGGACCCCATGAAAAACTGTTTTTT.